The clone carrying this T cell receptor beta chain was seen ten or more times. This entry is derived from a study of T-cell reconstitution after alpha-beta-depleted transplantation in children. This CDR3 is 14 amino acids long. Per the germline V gene, CDR1 is SGHKS and CDR2 is YYEKEE (reference sequence). Between the trimmed V and J ends, which lost 4 bases and 9 bases, there was a span of 17 bases. For TCRbeta, the library was prepared with unique molecular identifiers. TCRdb re-analysed the PCR reads in MiXCR, keeping a single row per CDR3 protein. The table includes 440,000 or so distinct CDR3 sequences, 9.5% to 13% detected once.

This chain links TRBV5-5 with TRBJ2-1, with D uncertain. The sequence was collected from a human donor who donated a stem cell graft to a child with acute myeloid leukemia. This specimen consisted of PBMCs from the stem cell graft donor, obtained from the stem cell graft. The CDR3 DNA reads as TGTGCCAGCAGCCTCCAGAGTGGGTTCGGTGAGCAGTTCTTC. Translation gives CASSLQSGFGEQFF.